Listed below are T cell receptor beta chains from one sample, sequenced in a study of early T cells in non-severe SARS-CoV-2 infection. One entry per CDR3 protein, called by TCRdb with MiXCR from the 5' RACE reads. The sample has some 82,000 distinct CDR3 sequences, 12% seen once. Source: whole blood, taken at baseline. The receptors shown here come from an adult who was a healthcare worker with PCR-confirmed SARS-CoV-2 infection or an uninfected control (not recorded which). The CDR3 runs from the conserved cysteine through the conserved F or W.

CDR3 | J | V
CASSQQGAPRGDTQYF | TRBJ2-3 | TRBV3-1
CASGIPGLYQETQYF | TRBJ2-5 | TRBV12-3/TRBV12-4
CASSTRSNIQYF | TRBJ2-4 | TRBV19
CAISGSGSGGELFF | TRBJ2-2 | TRBV10-3
CASSRVGETQYF | TRBJ2-5 | TRBV7-6
CASSFDKDTEAFF | TRBJ1-1 | TRBV5-1
CSASALAGVVSEQYF | TRBJ2-7 | TRBV20-1
CASSQETQYF | TRBJ2-5 | TRBV2
CASSFGPSYNEQFF | TRBJ2-1 | TRBV27
CASRHRGVQGPYNEQFF | TRBJ2-1 | TRBV28
CASSYTGVSEQFF | TRBJ2-1 | TRBV6-2/TRBV6-3
CASSTRQSSNYGYTF | TRBJ1-2 | TRBV19
CSVPPGQLNTEAFF | TRBJ1-1 | TRBV29-1
CASSRPRLAAYNEQFF | TRBJ2-1 | TRBV7-9
CASSLRHFNEKLFF | TRBJ1-4 | TRBV28
CASTQGNRKAFF | TRBJ1-1 | TRBV7-9
CASSTRGISGNTIYF | TRBJ1-3 | TRBV5-1
CASRPTSGGPYTGELFF | TRBJ2-2 | TRBV6-5
CASSYTGTGYQETQYF | TRBJ2-5 | TRBV7-9
CASSLAHSYTGELFF | TRBJ2-2 | TRBV12-3/TRBV12-4
CASSPPPGAEDEQFF | TRBJ2-1 | TRBV28
CASSPRTIASPEQYF | TRBJ2-7 | TRBV2
CASGGYSGANVLTF | TRBJ2-6 | TRBV12-3/TRBV12-4
CASSPTPEGELFF | TRBJ2-2 | TRBV14
CASSPSGDTQYF | TRBJ2-3 | TRBV12-3/TRBV12-4
CASSLGLETQYF | TRBJ2-5 | TRBV11-3
CASSPGYSTDTQYF | TRBJ2-3 | TRBV2
CASSHRTGTYEQYF | TRBJ2-7 | TRBV18
CASSSAGLNYGYTF | TRBJ1-2 | TRBV11-2
CATSDGGSAYGYTF | TRBJ1-2 | TRBV24-1
CASSFPPAGANTGELFF | TRBJ2-2 | TRBV7-6
CASSLYGQGGNEQFF | TRBJ2-1 | TRBV11-2
CASSLLTNEQFF | TRBJ2-1 | TRBV7-9
CAIRDRGDEQYF | TRBJ2-7 | TRBV10-3
CASSEREQGHEQYF | TRBJ2-7 | TRBV9
CASSVAEETQYF | TRBJ2-5 | TRBV9
CASSPGGRSETQYF | TRBJ2-5 | TRBV6-6
CASSQDGLLYEQYF | TRBJ2-7 | TRBV4-1
CASSPRLTGQPQHF | TRBJ1-5 | TRBV6-5
CASSTGGSTDTQYF | TRBJ2-3 | TRBV5-1
CASSQEGSLSEAFF | TRBJ1-1 | TRBV14
CSASLGGAYNSPLHF | TRBJ1-6 | TRBV20-1
CSARLSEVAKNIQYF | TRBJ2-4 | TRBV20-1
CASSQQVPGLALNEQFF | TRBJ2-1 | TRBV27
CASSPKHGTSSYNEQFF | TRBJ2-1 | TRBV12-3/TRBV12-4
CASSRDRGRDGYTF | TRBJ1-2 | TRBV12-3/TRBV12-4
CASSLHSGISYNEQFF | TRBJ2-1 | TRBV7-9
CASSSTGTDSSEQYF | TRBJ2-7 | TRBV6-5
CASSHAYSPLHF | TRBJ1-6 | TRBV2
CASSLQSGQANTEAFF | TRBJ1-1 | TRBV27
CASSLVLTSGSFDEQFF | TRBJ2-1 | TRBV5-5
CASSLDTRQPQHF | TRBJ1-5 | TRBV11-2
CASKLRAGITEAFF | TRBJ1-1 | TRBV6-5
CASSQVRGGHRSYEQYF | TRBJ2-7 | TRBV3-1